A single sample gave rise to the 9 T cell receptor beta chains below, sequenced in a study of OX40 agonist ivuxolimab in advanced cancers. Measured with immunoSEQ multiplex PCR; TCRdb has only the in-frame clones, and not every one. The profile shows 50,000 to 70,000 clones, roughly 80% of them singletons. The sample here was CD4+ or CD8+ T cells sorted from blood, taken in a trial of the OX40 agonist ivuxolimab. Receptors were obtained from an adult with an advanced solid tumor such as melanoma, head and neck, liver or kidney cancer.

This clone was counted between two and nine times. DNA of the CDR3: TGCAGCGCCCATGGGGGGAGGGGCTACACCTTC. Encoded protein: CSAHGGRGYTF. The chain links TRBV29-1 to TRBJ1-2; possible D gene TRBD1, 5 bases. CDR3 length equals 11 residues. V lost 7 bases and J 8 bases, leaving 14 bases between the germline ends. Germline-derived CDR1 and CDR2 are SQVTM and ANQGSEA.

This clone was observed a handful of times. The rearrangement links TRBV5-1 to TRBJ2-2; D is undetermined. The CDR3 loop spans 13 amino acids. V was trimmed by 4 bases and J by 0 bases, leaving 4 bases between them. CDR1 is SGHRS, CDR2 YFSETQ, per germline. The CDR3 DNA is TGCGCCAGCAGCAGTACGAACACCGGGGAGCTGTTTTTT. Its translation: CASSSTNTGELFF.

The V gene is TRBV9, the J gene TRBJ2-1, with TRBD1 matching 8 bases. The germline V gene has CDR1 SGDLS and CDR2 YYNGEE. The V gene end was trimmed by 3 bases and the J gene end by 9 bases; junction bases not matched to a gene: 5. The CDR3 spans 13 residues. In nucleotides, the CDR3 is TGTGCCAGCAGCGAGGGACAGGTGGGTGAGCAGTTCTTC. Protein product: CASSEGQVGEQFF.

The gene calls are TRBV10-2 and TRBJ2-1, with 7 bases aligning to TRBD2. This CDR3 is built from 14 residues. The ends lost 6 bases at V and 5 bases at J; junction bases unmatched: 7. The germline gives CDR1 WSHSY, CDR2 SAAADI. The CDR3 region is CASRNFGLDNEQFF. DNA for the CDR3: TGCGCCAGCAGAAATTTCGGACTAGACAATGAGCAGTTCTTC.

A few counts support this clone. The V gene is TRBV28, the J gene TRBJ1-2; D not certain. Trimming removed 7 bases from V and 1 base from J, with 16 bases in between. Germline CDR1 and CDR2: MDHEN and SYDVKM. The CDR3 sequence is 15 residues long. The chain's CDR3 is CASISNRDRNYGYTF. CDR3 in DNA: TGTGCCAGCATTTCTAATCGGGATCGTAACTATGGCTACACCTTC.

The chain couples TRBV19 to TRBJ2-3; TRBD2 matches 12 bases. Germline V CDR1 and CDR2: LNHDA, SQIVND (reference sequence). The CDR3 is made up of 16 amino acids. Trimming cost V 5 bases and J 1 base; bases outside gene matches: 4. The chain's CDR3 is CASSLAGGTGTDTQYF. CDR3 DNA: TGTGCCAGTAGTCTAGCGGGAGGGACGGGCACAGATACGCAGTATTTT.

The rearrangement joins TRBV28 to TRBJ2-3; possibly TRBD1 for D (6 bases). Germline loops: CDR1 MDHEN, CDR2 SYDVKM. This CDR3 is 15 amino acids long. Deletions cut 4 bases from V and 4 bases from J, with 15 bases between. CDR3 nucleotides: TGTGCCAGCAGTTCGGCAGGGGATGGTTCAGATACGCAGTATTTT. Amino acid sequence: CASSSAGDGSDTQYF.

The chain has TRBV5-4 and TRBJ2-2; 10 bases agree with TRBD1. The J segment lost 7 bases and the V segment lost 4 bases, leaving 10 bases of the junction unmatched. Germline CDR1 reads SGHNT; CDR2 reads YYREEE (reference sequence). The CDR3 is made up of 16 amino acids. The CDR3 reads CASSPAPGQGVGELFF. Here the CDR3 DNA reads TGTGCCAGCAGCCCCGCCCCCGGACAGGGGGTCGGGGAGCTGTTTTTT.

The V gene is TRBV21-1, the J gene TRBJ2-5; the table's D gene call, TRBD1, was not cross checked with the DNA. TRBV21-1 constitutes a pseudogene. The CDR3 contains 15 residues. Here the CDR3 DNA reads TGTGCCAGCAGCAAAAACATGGACAGGGAAGAGACCCAGTACTTC. Translating gives CASSKNMDREETQYF.